These T cell receptor beta chains were read from a single sample in a study of blood T cell repertoires in COVID-19. The repertoire was sequenced with immunoSEQ multiplex PCR; TCRdb's copy has only in-frame clones and lacks some. This table holds some 120,000 clones, approximately 77% found once. The sample taken for sequencing was peripheral blood. Every receptor here comes from a man older than 75 with acute or convalescent COVID-19. Each CDR3 is given with its conserved first and last residue. A D gene is named only where the DNA matches it firmly. Clone size appears in some rows only: once, few, many, or a class for an expanded clone.

TRBV19,.,TRBJ1-1,once,CASSIENSEAFF,TGTGCCAGTAGTATAGAGAATAGTGAAGCTTTCTTT
TRBV5-4,TRBD2,TRBJ2-2,.,CASSSTSANTGELFF,TGTGCCAGCAGCTCGACTAGCGCGAACACCGGGGAGCTGTTTTTT
TRBV19,.,TRBJ1-1,.,CASSFGWNTEAFF,TGTGCCAGTAGTTTCGGGTGGAACACTGAAGCTTTCTTT
TRBV12-3/TRBV12-4,.,TRBJ2-2,.,CATCKGAGELFF,TGTGCCACTTGTAAGGGAGCCGGGGAGCTGTTTTTT
TRBV18,.,TRBJ1-2,.,CASSPEGNYGYTF,TGTGCCAGCTCCCCGGAGGGGAACTATGGCTACACCTTC
TRBV18,TRBD1,TRBJ1-4,.,CASSQLQGAHEKLFF,TGTGCCAGCTCACAGCTACAGGGGGCTCATGAAAAACTGTTTTTT
TRBV4-2,TRBD1,TRBJ1-2,.,CASSQGSTKGALGYTF,TGTGCCAGCAGCCAAGGTTCAACGAAGGGGGCGCTTGGCTACACCTTC
TRBV7-2,.,TRBJ1-6,.,CASSSLYSSPLHF,TGTGCCAGCAGCTCCCTCTACAGTTCACCCCTCCACTTT
TRBV29-1,TRBD2,TRBJ2-5,.,CSVEGYRGVQETQYF,TGCAGCGTTGAAGGGTACCGGGGGGTCCAAGAGACCCAGTACTTC
TRBV19,.,TRBJ1-2,.,CASTPRPYSVRDYGYTF,TGTGCCAGTACCCCAAGACCCTACAGTGTGAGAGATTATGGCTACACCTTC
TRBV15,TRBD2,TRBJ2-1,.,CATSRESASGAYNEQFF,TGTGCCACCAGCAGAGAATCGGCTAGCGGGGCCTACAATGAGCAGTTCTTC
TRBV27,TRBD2,TRBJ2-1,.,CASSFTLAGGNEQFF,TGTGCCAGCAGTTTCACACTAGCGGGTGGCAATGAGCAGTTCTTC
TRBV29-1,TRBD1,TRBJ2-1,.,CSGTGAYNEQFF,TGCAGTGGGACAGGGGCGTACAATGAGCAGTTCTTC
TRBV13,.,TRBJ1-1,once,CASSLRGRTEAFF,TGTGCCAGCAGCTTAAGGGGGAGAACTGAAGCTTTCTTT
TRBV6-2/TRBV6-3,TRBD1,TRBJ1-1,.,CASSRDRGYVAFF,TGTGCCAGCAGTCGAGACAGGGGTTATGTAGCTTTCTTT
TRBV5-6,TRBD1,TRBJ1-1,.,CASSVRGRYTEAFF,TGTGCCAGCAGCGTCAGGGGGCGGTACACTGAAGCTTTCTTT
TRBV5-4,TRBD1,TRBJ2-2,.,CASRKQGATPGELFF,TGTGCCAGCAGAAAACAGGGGGCCACTCCCGGGGAGCTGTTTTTT
TRBV12-3/TRBV12-4,TRBD1,TRBJ2-7,.,CASRGQGAREQYF,TGTGCCAGCAGGGGACAGGGGGCTCGAGAGCAGTACTTC
TRBV9,.,TRBJ1-4,.,CASSEGVLPTNEKLFF,TGTGCCAGCAGTGAGGGGGTTTTGCCAACTAATGAAAAACTGTTTTTT
TRBV10-3,TRBD1,TRBJ1-4,.,CAISPGQNEKLFF,TGTGCCATCAGCCCGGGACAGAATGAAAAACTGTTTTTT
TRBV29-1,.,TRBJ1-2,.,CSVATGGARGYTF,TGCAGCGTTGCTACTGGGGGGGCGCGAGGCTACACCTTC
TRBV30,TRBD1,TRBJ1-5,.,CAWSVRQGGQPQHF,TGTGCCTGGAGTGTACGACAGGGGGGACAGCCCCAGCATTTT
TRBV18,TRBD1,TRBJ2-4,.,CASSSIPGQGAIQYF,TGTGCCAGCTCATCCATCCCGGGACAGGGGGCCATTCAGTACTTC
TRBV5-4,TRBD1,TRBJ2-5,.,CASSSGTAEETQYF,TGTGCCAGCAGCTCCGGGACAGCCGAAGAGACCCAGTACTTC
TRBV7-9,.,TRBJ2-2,.,CASSPQGTGELFF,TGTGCCAGCAGCCCCCAGGGTACCGGGGAGCTGTTTTTT
TRBV5-1,TRBD1,TRBJ1-2,.,CASNIGDRINYGYTF,TGCGCCAGCAACATTGGGGACAGAATTAACTATGGCTACACCTTC
TRBV7-9,.,TRBJ1-5,few,CASSLGNIGGPRGNQPQHF,TGTGCCAGCAGCTTAGGTAACATCGGGGGGCCCCGTGGCAATCAGCCCCAGCATTTT
TRBV2,TRBD2,TRBJ2-7,once,CASSIPSGGSYEQYF,TGTGCCAGCAGTATCCCTAGCGGGGGGTCCTACGAGCAGTACTTC
TRBV7-6,.,TRBJ1-6,.,CASSSHPSSYNSPLHF,TGTGCCAGCAGCTCACATCCTAGCTCCTATAATTCACCCCTCCACTTT
TRBV6-5,.,TRBJ2-2,.,CASSYPRGELFF,TGTGCCAGCAGTTACCCCAGGGGGGAGCTGTTTTTT
TRBV7-2,TRBD2,TRBJ2-1,.,CASSPGLAGGLNEQFF,TGTGCCAGCAGCCCTGGACTAGCGGGGGGGCTCAATGAGCAGTTCTTC
TRBV6-1,TRBD1,TRBJ1-2,.,CASSDATVDRSYGYTF,TGTGCCAGCAGTGATGCGACGGTGGACAGGAGCTATGGCTACACCTTC
TRBV6-6,TRBD1,TRBJ2-7,.,CASRLGQDYEQYF,TGTGCCAGCAGATTGGGACAGGACTACGAGCAGTACTTC
TRBV3-1/TRBV3-2,.,TRBJ1-2,.,CASSAGVGYGYTF,TGTGCCAGCAGCGCGGGAGTCGGGTATGGCTACACCTTC
TRBV19,TRBD1,TRBJ2-2,.,CASSITGQGVLEELFF,TGTGCCAGTAGTATTACAGGACAGGGGGTACTCGAGGAGCTGTTTTTT
TRBV10-3,TRBD2,TRBJ2-7,.,CAMKAGAFYEQYF,TGTGCCATGAAAGCGGGGGCTTTCTACGAGCAGTACTTC
TRBV5-1,TRBD2,TRBJ2-7,.,CASSGMTSGVDEQYF,TGCGCCAGCAGCGGGATGACTAGCGGGGTGGACGAGCAGTACTTC
TRBV6-2/TRBV6-3,TRBD1,TRBJ1-5,.,CASSYWGRDRVNQPQHF,TGTGCCAGCAGTTACTGGGGAAGGGACAGGGTCAATCAGCCCCAGCATTTT
TRBV9,TRBD1,TRBJ2-2,.,CASSVGSGTASEELFF,TGTGCCAGCAGCGTAGGGTCCGGGACAGCCTCTGAGGAGCTGTTTTTT
TRBV15,TRBD1,TRBJ1-1,.,CATSPNPGQGRTEAFF,TGTGCCACCAGCCCTAATCCGGGACAGGGGAGGACTGAAGCTTTCTTT
TRBV5-1,.,TRBJ2-3,.,CASSLSPYTDTQYF,TGCGCCAGCAGCTTGTCTCCCTACACAGATACGCAGTATTTT
TRBV18,.,TRBJ1-3,.,CASSLRARDSGNTIYF,TGTGCCAGCTCACTACGCGCCAGGGATTCTGGAAACACCATATATTTT